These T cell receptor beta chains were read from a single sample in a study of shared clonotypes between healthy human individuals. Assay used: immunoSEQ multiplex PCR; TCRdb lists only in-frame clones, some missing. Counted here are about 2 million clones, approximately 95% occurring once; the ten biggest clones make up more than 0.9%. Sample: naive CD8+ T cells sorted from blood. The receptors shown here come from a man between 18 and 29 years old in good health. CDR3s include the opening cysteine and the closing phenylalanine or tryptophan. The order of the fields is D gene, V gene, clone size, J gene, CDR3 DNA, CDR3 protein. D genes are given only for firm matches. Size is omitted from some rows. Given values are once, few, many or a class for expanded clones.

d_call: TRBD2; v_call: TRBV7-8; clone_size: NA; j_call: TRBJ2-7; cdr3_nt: TGTGCCAGCAGCTTCGGACTAGCGGGTAACTCCTACGAGCAGTACTTC; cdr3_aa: CASSFGLAGNSYEQYF
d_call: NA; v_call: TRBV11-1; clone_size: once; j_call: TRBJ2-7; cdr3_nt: TGTGCCAGCAGCTTAGGGGGAAACGAGCAGTACTTC; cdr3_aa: CASSLGGNEQYF
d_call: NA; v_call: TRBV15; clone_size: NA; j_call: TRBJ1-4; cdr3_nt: TGTGCCACCAGCAGAGATCCCGGGAAAAAACTGTTTTTT; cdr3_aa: CATSRDPGKKLFF
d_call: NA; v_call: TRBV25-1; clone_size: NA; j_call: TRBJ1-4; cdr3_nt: TGTGCCAGCAGTGAGGGGACTAATGAAAAACTGTTTTTT; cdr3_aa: CASSEGTNEKLFF
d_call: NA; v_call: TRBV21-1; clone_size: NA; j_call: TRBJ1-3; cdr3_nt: TGTGCCAGCAGCAAGTCATGGAATGGAAACACCATATATTTT; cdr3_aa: CASSKSWNGNTIYF
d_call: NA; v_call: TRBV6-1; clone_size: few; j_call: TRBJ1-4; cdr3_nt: TGTGCCAGCAGTGAATACAGAGCGTACGAAAAACTGTTTTTT; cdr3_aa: CASSEYRAYEKLFF
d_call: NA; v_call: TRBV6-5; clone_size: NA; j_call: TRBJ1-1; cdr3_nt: TGTGCCAGCCGACGGGGACTAAAAGCTTTCTTT; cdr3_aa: CASRRGLKAFF
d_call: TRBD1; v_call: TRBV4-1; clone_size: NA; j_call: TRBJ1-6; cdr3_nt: TGCGCCAGCAGCCAAGGAGAGACAGGGGGCCCTTATAATTCACCCCTCCACTTT; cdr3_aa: CASSQGETGGPYNSPLHF
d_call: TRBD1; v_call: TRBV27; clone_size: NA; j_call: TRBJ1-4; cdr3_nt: TGTGCCAGCAGTTTCACAGGGGCGCCTAATGAAAAACTGTTTTTT; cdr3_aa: CASSFTGAPNEKLFF
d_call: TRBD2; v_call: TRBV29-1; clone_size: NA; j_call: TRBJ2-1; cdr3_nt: TGCAGCGTCCACTTAGCGGGGGGTGGTTTCTTC; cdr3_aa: CSVHLAGGGFF
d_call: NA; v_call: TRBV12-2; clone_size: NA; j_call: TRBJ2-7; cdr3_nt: TGTGCAAGTCGCTTATTGTCCGGCTTTAAGGACGAGCAGTACTTC; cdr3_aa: CASRLLSGFKDEQYF
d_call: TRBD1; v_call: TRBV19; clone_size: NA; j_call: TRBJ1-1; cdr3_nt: TGTGCCAGTAGCAGCCCCCGACAGGGAGCGAAAGGCACTGAAGCTTTCTTT; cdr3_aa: CASSSPRQGAKGTEAFF
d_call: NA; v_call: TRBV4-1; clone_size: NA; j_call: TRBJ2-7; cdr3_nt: TGCGCCAGCAGCCTGCGGGACCTCTCCTACGAGCAGTACTTC; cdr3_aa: CASSLRDLSYEQYF
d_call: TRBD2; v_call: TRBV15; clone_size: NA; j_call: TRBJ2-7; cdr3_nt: TGTGCCACCAGCAGAGATCTCGGGGCCGGGAGGGAGCAGTACTTC; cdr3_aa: CATSRDLGAGREQYF
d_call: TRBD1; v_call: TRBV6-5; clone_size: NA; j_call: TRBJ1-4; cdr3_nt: TGTGCCAGCAGTACGGACAGGGGGCGAGGAGAAAAACTGTTTTTT; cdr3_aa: CASSTDRGRGEKLFF
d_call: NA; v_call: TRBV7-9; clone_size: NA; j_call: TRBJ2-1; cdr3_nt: TGTGCCAGCAGCTTAGCACAGATAATTTACAATGAGCAGTTCTTC; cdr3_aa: CASSLAQIIYNEQFF